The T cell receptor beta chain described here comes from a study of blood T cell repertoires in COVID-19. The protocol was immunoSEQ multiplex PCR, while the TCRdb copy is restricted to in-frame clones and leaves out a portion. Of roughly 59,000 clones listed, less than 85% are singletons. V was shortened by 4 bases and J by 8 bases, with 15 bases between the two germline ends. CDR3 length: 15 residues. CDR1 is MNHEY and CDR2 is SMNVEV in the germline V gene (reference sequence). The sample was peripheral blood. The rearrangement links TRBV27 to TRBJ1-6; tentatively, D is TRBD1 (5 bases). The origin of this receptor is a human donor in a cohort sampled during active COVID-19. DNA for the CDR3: TGTGCCAGCAGTTCCCAGGGCTCGGGGGATTCACCCCTCCACTTT. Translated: CASSSQGSGDSPLHF.